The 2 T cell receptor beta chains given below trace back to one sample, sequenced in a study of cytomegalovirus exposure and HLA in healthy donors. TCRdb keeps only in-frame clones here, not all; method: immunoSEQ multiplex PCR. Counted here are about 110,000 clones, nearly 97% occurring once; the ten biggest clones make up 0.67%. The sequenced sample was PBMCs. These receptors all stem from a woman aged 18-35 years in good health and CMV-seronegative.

The CDR3: CASSHIAGSYEQYF. For the CDR3, the DNA is TGTGCCAGCAGTCACATAGCGGGCTCCTACGAGCAGTACTTC. The V call is TRBV28, the J call TRBJ2-7; 7 bases agree with TRBD2. CDR1 and CDR2 from the germline V gene are MDHEN and SYDVKM. The CDR3 is 14 residues long. The V gene end was trimmed by 5 bases and the J gene end by 0 bases; junction bases not matched to a gene: 4.

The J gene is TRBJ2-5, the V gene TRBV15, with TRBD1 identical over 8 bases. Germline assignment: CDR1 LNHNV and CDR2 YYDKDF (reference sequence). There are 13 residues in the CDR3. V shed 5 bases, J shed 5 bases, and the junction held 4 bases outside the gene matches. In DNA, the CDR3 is TGTGCCACCAGCGCCCGGGACAGGGAGACCCAGTACTTC. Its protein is CATSARDRETQYF.